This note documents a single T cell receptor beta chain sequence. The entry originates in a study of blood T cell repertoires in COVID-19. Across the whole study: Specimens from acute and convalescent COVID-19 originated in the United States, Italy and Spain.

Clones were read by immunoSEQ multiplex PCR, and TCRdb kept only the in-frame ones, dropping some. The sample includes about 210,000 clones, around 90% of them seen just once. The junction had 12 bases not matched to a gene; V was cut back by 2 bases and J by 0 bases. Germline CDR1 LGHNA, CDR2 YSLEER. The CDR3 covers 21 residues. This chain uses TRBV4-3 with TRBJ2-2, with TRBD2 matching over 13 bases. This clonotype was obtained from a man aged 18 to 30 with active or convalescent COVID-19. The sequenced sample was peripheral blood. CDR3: CASSQPPGTSGNVANTGELFF. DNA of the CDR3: TGCGCCAGCAGCCAACCCCCCGGGACTAGCGGGAACGTAGCGAACACCGGGGAGCTGTTTTTT.